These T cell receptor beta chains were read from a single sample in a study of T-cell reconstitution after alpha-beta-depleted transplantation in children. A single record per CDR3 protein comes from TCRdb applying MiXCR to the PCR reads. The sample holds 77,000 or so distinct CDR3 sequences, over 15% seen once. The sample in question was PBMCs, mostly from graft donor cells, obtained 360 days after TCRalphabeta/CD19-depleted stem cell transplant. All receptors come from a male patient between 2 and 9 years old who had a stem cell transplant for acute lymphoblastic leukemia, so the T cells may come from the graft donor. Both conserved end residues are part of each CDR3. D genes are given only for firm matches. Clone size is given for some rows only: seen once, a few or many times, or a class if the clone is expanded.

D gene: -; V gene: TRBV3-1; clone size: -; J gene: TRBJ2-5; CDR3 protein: CASSQTRAGKETQYF; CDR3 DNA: TGTGCCAGCAGCCAAACTCGTGCAGGGAAGGAGACCCAGTACTTC
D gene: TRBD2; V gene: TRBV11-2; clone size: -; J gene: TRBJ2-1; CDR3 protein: CASSFRTSGSYAYNEQFF; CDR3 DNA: TGTGCCAGCAGCTTCCGAACTAGCGGGAGTTACGCGTACAATGAGCAGTTCTTC
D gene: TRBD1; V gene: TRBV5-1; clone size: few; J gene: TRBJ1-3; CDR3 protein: CASSLGTGISGNTIYF; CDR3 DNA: TGCGCCAGCAGCTTGGGGACAGGGATCTCTGGAAACACCATATATTTT
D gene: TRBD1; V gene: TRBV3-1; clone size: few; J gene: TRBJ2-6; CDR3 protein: CASSERQGPSGANVLTF; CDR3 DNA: TGTGCCAGCAGCGAGAGACAGGGCCCCTCTGGGGCCAACGTCCTGACTTTC
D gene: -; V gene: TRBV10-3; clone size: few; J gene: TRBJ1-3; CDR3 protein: CAIRRGPGSGNTIYF; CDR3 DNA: TGTGCCATCAGGCGGGGCCCCGGCTCTGGAAACACCATATATTTT
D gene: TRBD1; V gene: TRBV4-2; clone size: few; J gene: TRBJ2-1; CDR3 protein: CASYDRGRSEQFF; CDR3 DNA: TGTGCCAGCTACGACAGGGGGCGTAGTGAGCAGTTCTTC
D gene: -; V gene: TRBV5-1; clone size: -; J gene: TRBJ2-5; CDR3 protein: CASSFHPALEGETLYF; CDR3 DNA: TGCGCCAGCAGCTTCCATCCAGCTCTAGAGGGAGAGACCCTGTACTTC
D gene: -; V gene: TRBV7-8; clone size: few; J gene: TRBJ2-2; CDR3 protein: CASSFEGWGTGELFF; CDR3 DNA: TGTGCCAGCAGCTTTGAGGGTTGGGGCACCGGGGAGCTGTTTTTT
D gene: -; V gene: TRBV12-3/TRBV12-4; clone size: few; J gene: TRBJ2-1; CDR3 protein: CASSLNRGGEQFF; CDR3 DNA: TGTGCCAGCAGTTTAAACCGAGGGGGTGAGCAGTTCTTC
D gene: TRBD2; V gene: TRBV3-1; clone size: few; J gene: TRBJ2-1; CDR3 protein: CASSLGTSGRKAYNEQFF; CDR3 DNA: TGTGCCAGCAGCCTCGGGACTAGCGGGAGAAAGGCCTACAATGAGCAGTTCTTC
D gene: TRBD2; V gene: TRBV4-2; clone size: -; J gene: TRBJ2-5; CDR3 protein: CASSQELAGVQETQYF; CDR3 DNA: TGTGCCAGCAGCCAAGAACTAGCGGGAGTGCAAGAGACCCAGTACTTC
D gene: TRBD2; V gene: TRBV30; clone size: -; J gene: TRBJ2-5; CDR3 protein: CAWTTGTSGIVQETQYF; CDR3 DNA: TGTGCCTGGACCACCGGGACTAGCGGTATAGTTCAAGAGACCCAGTACTTC
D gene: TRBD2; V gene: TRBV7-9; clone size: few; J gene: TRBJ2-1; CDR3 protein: CASSSRTSGIGYNEQFF; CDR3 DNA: TGTGCCAGCAGCTCCCGGACTAGCGGGATAGGCTACAATGAGCAGTTCTTC
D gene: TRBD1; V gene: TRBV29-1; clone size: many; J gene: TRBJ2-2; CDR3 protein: CSVGQGTALFF; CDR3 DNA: TGCAGCGTGGGACAGGGGACTGCGCTGTTTTTT
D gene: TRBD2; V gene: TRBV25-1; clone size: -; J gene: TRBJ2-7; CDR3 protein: CASSESASGRYYEQYF; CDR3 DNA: TGTGCCAGCAGTGAGTCCGCTAGCGGGAGGTACTACGAGCAGTACTTC
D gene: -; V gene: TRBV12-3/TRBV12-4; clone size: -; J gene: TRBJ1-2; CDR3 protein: CASRPTGRDGYTF; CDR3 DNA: TGTGCCAGCAGACCGACAGGACGCGATGGCTACACCTTC
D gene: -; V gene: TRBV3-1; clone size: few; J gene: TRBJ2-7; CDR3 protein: CASSPLRGSYEQYF; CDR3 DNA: TGTGCCAGCAGCCCACTTCGAGGGTCCTACGAGCAGTACTTC
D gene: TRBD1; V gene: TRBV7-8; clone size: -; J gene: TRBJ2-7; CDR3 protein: CASSLVRSRGLPPSYEQYF; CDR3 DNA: TGTGCCAGCAGCTTAGTTCGGAGCAGGGGGCTTCCACCATCATACGAGCAGTACTTC
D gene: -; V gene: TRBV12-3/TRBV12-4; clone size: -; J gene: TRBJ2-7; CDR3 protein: CASSGGHFYEQYF; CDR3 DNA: TGTGCCAGCAGTGGGGGACACTTTTACGAGCAGTACTTC
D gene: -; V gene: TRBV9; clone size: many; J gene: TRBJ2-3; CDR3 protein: CASSVALDTQYF; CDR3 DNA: TGTGCCAGCAGCGTAGCTCTGGATACGCAGTATTTT
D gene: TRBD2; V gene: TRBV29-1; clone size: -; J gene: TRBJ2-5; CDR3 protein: CSVMVYGRAKTQYF; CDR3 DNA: TGCAGCGTTATGGTGTACGGGAGGGCGAAGACCCAGTACTTC
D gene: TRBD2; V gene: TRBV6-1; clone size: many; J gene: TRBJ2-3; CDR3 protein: CASSTTWEGVGTDTQYF; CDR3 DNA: TGTGCCAGCAGTACCACTTGGGAGGGAGTGGGTACAGATACGCAGTATTTT
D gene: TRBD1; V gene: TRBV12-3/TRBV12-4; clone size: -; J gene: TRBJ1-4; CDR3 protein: CASRSMVLGQGRFSCELFF; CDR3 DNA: TGTGCCAGCAGATCTATGGTGTTGGGACAGGGTCGGTTTAGTTGTGAACTGTTTTTT
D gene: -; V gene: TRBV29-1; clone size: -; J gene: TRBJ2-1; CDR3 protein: CSVELVNEQFF; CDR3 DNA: TGCAGCGTTGAACTAGTCAATGAGCAGTTCTTC